The rows below give T cell receptor beta chains drawn from one sample of a study of CD8+CD57+ T cells in acquired aplastic anemia. Via MiXCR, TCRdb re-called the reads, giving one row per CDR3 protein. The sample includes about 160,000 distinct CDR3 sequences, less than 60% seen only once; the top ten take about 3%. Input material: sorted CD4+, CD8+, or CD8+CD57+ T cells (not recorded which) from PBMCs. These TCRs come from a human donor with aplastic anemia. Each CDR3 is given with its conserved first and last residue. The order of the fields is clone size, V gene, J gene, CDR3 protein. Clone size is given for some rows only: seen once, a few or many times, or a class if the clone is expanded.

size: -; V: TRBV5-5; J: TRBJ2-3; CDR3: CASSEYTQYF
size: many; V: TRBV15; J: TRBJ1-3; CDR3: CATSRGLSGNTIYF
size: -; V: TRBV7-2; J: TRBJ2-5; CDR3: CASSPVIQETQYF
size: -; V: TRBV29-1; J: TRBJ2-1; CDR3: CSIEDAGVNEQFF
size: -; V: TRBV24-1; J: TRBJ1-5; CDR3: CATSEGSWGNQPQHF
size: many; V: TRBV6-1; J: TRBJ1-1; CDR3: CASMGQGGAFF
size: -; V: TRBV7-2; J: TRBJ2-7; CDR3: CASSLRQYYEQYF
size: few; V: TRBV7-9; J: TRBJ1-5; CDR3: CASTTGVLPQHF
size: -; V: TRBV6-1; J: TRBJ2-5; CDR3: CASSESGQGSLETQYF
size: many; V: TRBV10-3; J: TRBJ2-1; CDR3: CAIRPGLAGAMNEQFF
size: -; V: TRBV7-9; J: TRBJ2-7; CDR3: CASSYGANYEQYF
size: -; V: TRBV20-1; J: TRBJ2-5; CDR3: CSARPGTGETQYF
size: -; V: TRBV9; J: TRBJ1-2; CDR3: CASSVVVNYGYTF
size: many; V: TRBV29-1; J: TRBJ2-3; CDR3: CSASQLATQHTDTQYF
size: many; V: TRBV9; J: TRBJ1-2; CDR3: CASSVAGGEGGYTF
size: -; V: TRBV2; J: TRBJ1-2; CDR3: CASSNAEDYGYTF
size: -; V: TRBV28; J: TRBJ2-7; CDR3: CASSSTGFRYEQYF
size: many; V: TRBV5-4; J: TRBJ2-3; CDR3: CASSLLGLAGAADTQYF
size: few; V: TRBV7-2; J: TRBJ2-1; CDR3: CASSQRASGNRSPYNEQFF
size: many; V: TRBV6-5; J: TRBJ1-3; CDR3: CASSLNRVSSGNTIYF
size: many; V: TRBV5-5; J: TRBJ1-2; CDR3: CASTAGRGVYGYTF
size: -; V: TRBV4-3; J: TRBJ1-5; CDR3: CASSQDSMSNQPQHF
size: many; V: TRBV20-1; J: TRBJ1-5; CDR3: CSAWADSNQPQHF
size: -; V: TRBV15; J: TRBJ2-3; CDR3: CATSRHRTGGTDTQYF
size: -; V: TRBV30; J: TRBJ1-1; CDR3: CAWNSQQVVNTEAFF
size: many; V: TRBV7-3; J: TRBJ2-1; CDR3: CASSSGGSLSNEQFF
size: -; V: TRBV7-8; J: TRBJ2-5; CDR3: CASSLTRTVKGETQYF
size: -; V: TRBV2; J: TRBJ1-5; CDR3: CASSARDSNQPQHF
size: many; V: TRBV9; J: TRBJ1-3; CDR3: CASSVDLGSDTIYF
size: once; V: TRBV9; J: TRBJ1-2; CDR3: CASSVGGVEGGYTF
size: -; V: TRBV3-1; J: TRBJ2-5; CDR3: CASSPSRETQYF
size: -; V: TRBV20-1; J: TRBJ2-7; CDR3: CSAKVRQRSYEQYF
size: -; V: TRBV19; J: TRBJ2-1; CDR3: CASSRDTYNEQFF
size: many; V: TRBV12-3/TRBV12-4; J: TRBJ2-2; CDR3: CASSSDTGELFF
size: once; V: TRBV10-3; J: TRBJ2-1; CDR3: CAISEMIAGVRYNEQFF
size: few; V: TRBV3-1; J: TRBJ1-1; CDR3: CASSQDWSVNTEAFF
size: many; V: TRBV9; J: TRBJ2-5; CDR3: CASSVVGTSGGQETQYF
size: -; V: TRBV24-1; J: TRBJ1-2; CDR3: CATSDPPPNNYGYTF
size: -; V: TRBV12-3/TRBV12-4; J: TRBJ1-2; CDR3: CASSPTVVGWDGYTF
size: -; V: TRBV7-9; J: TRBJ1-1; CDR3: CASSLEGAFF
size: -; V: TRBV15; J: TRBJ1-2; CDR3: CATSRAAGRPNYGYTF
size: -; V: TRBV20-1; J: TRBJ2-7; CDR3: CSARDKEDYHEQYF
size: -; V: TRBV15; J: TRBJ2-7; CDR3: CATSSRFPSLSYEQYF
size: many; V: TRBV10-3; J: TRBJ2-1; CDR3: CATRLDSYNEQFF
size: few; V: TRBV27; J: TRBJ1-1; CDR3: CASSLVGQGLNTEAFF